The 32 T cell receptor beta chains reported below all come from one sample, sequenced in a study of cytomegalovirus exposure and HLA in healthy donors. Data came from immunoSEQ multiplex PCR; TCRdb stores just in-frame clones and leaves some out. The data hold about 280,000 clones, with roughly 90% observed a single time. The sequenced material came from PBMCs. The origin of the receptors is a woman under 30 in good health and CMV-seronegative.

This clone appeared once. The gene calls are TRBV28 and TRBJ2-7; TRBD2 aligns across 10 bases. This CDR3 has 15 amino acids. V trimming: 5 bases; J trimming: 5 bases; junction bases outside the gene matches: 9. Germline CDR1 is MDHEN and CDR2 is SYDVKM. DNA for the CDR3: TGTGCCAGCAGTGCTGCCGGGACTAGCGTTCACGAGCAGTACTTC. Amino acids: CASSAAGTSVHEQYF.

The J gene is TRBJ2-1, the V gene TRBV15; 7 bases are shared with TRBD2. The CDR3 has 16 residues. J lost 5 bases, V lost 0 bases, and 7 bases had no gene match. Per germline, CDR1 LNHNV and CDR2 YYDKDF (reference sequence). The CDR3 DNA follows: TGTGCCACCAGCAGAGATGTTATGCGGGGGAACAATGAGCAGTTCTTC. It translates to CATSRDVMRGNNEQFF. Full variable domain (outside the CDR3, taken from reference TRBV15 and TRBJ2-1): DAMVIQNPRYQVTQFGKPVTLSCSQTLNHNVMYWYQQKSSQAPKLLFHYYDKDFNNEADTPDNFQSRRPNTSFCFLDIRSPGLGDTAMYLCATSRDVMRGNNEQFFGPGTRLTVL.

The rearrangement joins TRBV7-8 to TRBJ1-5, with unresolved D. The CDR3 spans 17 residues. The germline V gene has CDR1 SGHVS and CDR2 FQNEAQ. V dropped 5 bases and J dropped 3 bases, with 20 bases sitting between them. The CDR3 bases are TGTGCCAGCAGCGAATCACTCCCGGGAGGGTTCAATCAGCCCCAGCATTTT. The encoded protein is CASSESLPGGFNQPQHF.

V gene TRBV29-1 combines with J gene TRBJ1-2; TRBD1 aligns across 7 bases. The germline V gene has CDR1 SQVTM and CDR2 ANQGSEA. This CDR3 is built from 20 residues. The J segment lost 4 bases and the V segment lost 0 bases, leaving 23 bases of the junction unmatched. Written as DNA, the CDR3 is TGCAGCGTTGAAGAAGGGAACGGGACAGTCAAGCCTAGGGGTCTCTATGGCTACACCTTC. This codes for CSVEEGNGTVKPRGLYGYTF.

This sequence joins TRBV27 and TRBJ2-6; the D is unclear. V gave up 6 bases and J gave up 0 bases, with 9 bases separating them. The CDR3 is 15 amino acids. The V gene's germline CDR1 is MNHEY and CDR2 SMNVEV (reference sequence). For the CDR3, the DNA is TGTGCCAGCAGGGGCGTTTCCTCTGGGGCCAACGTCCTGACTTTC. Amino acid sequence: CASRGVSSGANVLTF.

This sequence joins TRBV19 and TRBJ2-7, with TRBD2 matching 10 bases. Per germline, CDR1 LNHDA and CDR2 SQIVND (reference sequence). Trimming removed 5 bases from V and 5 bases from J; junction bases left unmatched: 9. The CDR3 loop spans 15 amino acids. CDR3 region: CASSPVAGGVHEQYF. The CDR3 region has the DNA TGTGCCAGTAGTCCCGTAGCGGGAGGAGTTCACGAGCAGTACTTC.

The J gene is TRBJ1-3, the V gene TRBV10-3; 7 nucleotides line up with TRBD1. The V gene's germline CDR1 is ENHRY and CDR2 SYGVKD. The V segment lost 7 bases and the J segment 8 bases; nucleotides outside the gene matches: 8. This CDR3 region has 13 residues. The CDR3 sequence is CAITGGARDTIYF. CDR3 in DNA: TGTGCCATCACAGGGGGAGCGCGGGACACCATATATTTT.

This sequence joins TRBV11-2 and TRBJ1-2; TRBD1 matches 9 bases. The V gene end was trimmed by 2 bases and the J gene end by 4 bases; junction bases not matched to a gene: 8. The germline V gene encodes CDR1 SGHAT and CDR2 FQNNGV. The CDR3 spans 16 residues. The CDR3 sequence: CASSLFADRGAYGYTF. For the CDR3, the DNA is TGTGCCAGCAGCTTATTTGCGGACAGGGGCGCCTATGGCTACACCTTC.

The J gene is TRBJ1-5, the V gene TRBV5-4, with TRBD1 matching 8 bases. Germline loops: CDR1 SGHNT, CDR2 YYREEE (reference sequence). The CDR3 has 13 residues. With 2 bases clipped from V and 7 bases from J, the junction kept 2 bases outside the gene matches. The CDR3 DNA is TGTGCCAGCAGCTTCGACAGGGGCCAGCCCCAGCATTTT. Protein sequence: CASSFDRGQPQHF.

This clone was seen more than once but under ten times. The chain employs TRBV2 and TRBJ1-2; D might be TRBD1 (5 bases). The CDR3 has 11 residues. Looked up from germline, CDR1 is SNHLY and CDR2 is FYNNEI. Trimming cost V 6 bases and J 8 bases, with 10 bases left between them. In DNA form, the CDR3 reads TGTGCCAGCAGAGGGGACTTCGGCTACACCTTC. It translates to CASRGDFGYTF.

V gene TRBV7-2 combines with J gene TRBJ1-5; TRBD1 is a possible D gene (5 bases). The length of the CDR3 is 15 residues. Germline values: CDR1 SGHTA, CDR2 FQGNSA. The V gene lost 7 bases and the J gene lost 6 bases, with 19 bases spanning the gap. CDR3 nucleotides: TGTGCCAGCACCGAAACGGGGGGGTTTCTTCAGCCCCAGCATTTT. Its protein product is CASTETGGFLQPQHF.

The chain's CDR3 is CASSGVGDTQYF. The CDR3 coding sequence is TGTGCCAGCAGCGGGGTGGGAGATACGCAGTATTTT. The rearrangement links TRBV28 to TRBJ2-3, with D possibly being TRBD2 (5 bases). Germline-derived CDR1 and CDR2 are MDHEN and SYDVKM. This CDR3 is built from 12 residues. V gave up 6 bases and J gave up 5 bases, with 9 bases separating them.

About this clone: The junction and the germline gene differ at one end; a read error may be behind it. The chain carries TRBV10-1 and TRBJ2-1; TRBD2 agrees at 9 bases. The CDR3 covers 13 residues. The germline V gene has CDR1 WNHNN and CDR2 SYGVQD (reference sequence). CDR3 coding DNA: TGCGCCAGCAGTGAGGCTAGCGGGAATGGGCAGTTCTTC. Translation: CASSEASGNGQFF.

The V gene is TRBV5-1, the J gene TRBJ1-1; D is possibly TRBD1 (6 bases). The CDR3 consists of 15 residues. In germline, CDR1 is SGHRS, CDR2 YFSETQ. The V gene lost 0 bases and the J gene lost 5 bases, with 14 bases spanning the gap. The CDR3 protein is CASSLEWAGVTEAFF. The CDR3 nucleotides read TGCGCCAGCAGCTTGGAATGGGCAGGGGTGACTGAAGCTTTCTTT.

V gene TRBV2 combines with J gene TRBJ1-1, with TRBD1 identical over 8 bases. V was clipped by 6 bases and J by 5 bases; unmatched bases: 5. The CDR3 sequence is 13 residues long. Germline values: CDR1 SNHLY, CDR2 FYNNEI. CDR3 loop: CASSLDRGTEAFF. The CDR3 nucleotides are TGTGCCAGCAGCCTAGACAGGGGAACTGAAGCTTTCTTT. The full variable domain, completed using reference TRBV2 and TRBJ1-1, is EPEVTQTPSHQVTQMGQEVILRCVPISNHLYFYWYRQILGQKVEFLVSFYNNEISEKSEIFDDQFSVERPDGSNFTLKIRSTKLEDSAMYFCASSLDRGTEAFFGQGTRLTVV.

This chain connects TRBV9 to TRBJ2-1; D is unclear. Germline lookup yields CDR1 SGDLS and CDR2 YYNGEE. The CDR3 covers 16 residues. Trimming stripped 2 bases from V and 4 bases from J, with 16 bases between. This CDR3 is CASSVQPSDLYNEQFF. CDR3 in DNA: TGTGCCAGCAGCGTCCAGCCCTCAGACTTATACAATGAGCAGTTCTTC.

The V call is TRBV2, the J call TRBJ2-1, with D possibly being TRBD1 (6 bases). V was shortened by 6 bases and J by 4 bases, with 16 bases between the two germline ends. CDR1 is SNHLY and CDR2 is FYNNEI in the germline V gene. The CDR3 totals 15 residues. The CDR3 region is CASSPPGTPYNEQFF. The DNA for the CDR3 is TGTGCCAGCAGCCCGCCCGGGACACCGTACAATGAGCAGTTCTTC.

V gene TRBV27 combines with J gene TRBJ2-3; D perhaps matches TRBD2 (6 bases). The germline V gene encodes CDR1 MNHEY and CDR2 SMNVEV (reference sequence). The CDR3 length is 12 residues. Trimming took 5 bases from V and 9 from J, leaving 12 bases between them. DNA of the CDR3: TGTGCCAGCAGTCCTAGCGACTCAACGCAGTATTTT. Encoded protein: CASSPSDSTQYF.

The sample holds one count of this clone. The genes are TRBV5-5 and TRBJ1-2; 10 bases align to TRBD1. The CDR3 is 15 residues long. Germline CDR1 SGHKS, CDR2 YYEKEE (reference sequence). V lost 3 bases, J lost 2 bases, and 4 bases stayed unmatched. CDR3 sequence: CASSSGQGPNYGYTF. CDR3 nucleotides: TGTGCCAGCAGCTCGGGACAGGGGCCCAACTATGGCTACACCTTC. The whole variable domain, remainder taken from reference TRBV5-5 and TRBJ1-2, is DAGVTQSPTHLIKTRGQQVTLRCSPISGHKSVSWYQQVLGQGPQFIFQYYEKEERGRGNFPDRFSARQFPNYSSELNVNALLLGDSALYLCASSSGQGPNYGYTFGSGTRLTVV.

This clone came up once. The rearrangement links TRBV5-4 to TRBJ2-3, with a weak D call TRBD2 (6 bases). In germline, CDR1 is SGHNT, CDR2 YYREEE (reference sequence). This CDR3 has 15 residues. The germline V and J ends were trimmed by 4 bases and 3 bases, with 15 bases remaining between them. CDR3 sequence (DNA): TGTGCCAGCAGCCCCGGGGGTCGGGCAACAGATACGCAGTATTTT. Translating it yields CASSPGGRATDTQYF. The variable domain in full, completed from reference TRBV5-4 and TRBJ2-3, reads ETGVTQSPTHLIKTRGQQVTLRCSSQSGHNTVSWYQQALGQGPQFIFQYYREEENGRGNFPPRFSGLQFPNYSSELNVNALELDDSALYLCASSPGGRATDTQYFGPGTRLTVL.

The V call is TRBV18, the J call TRBJ1-5, with D possibly matching TRBD1 (6 bases). In germline, CDR1 is KGHSH, CDR2 LQKENI. This CDR3 contains 17 residues. V lost 5 bases, J lost 3 bases, and 20 bases lay in between. The CDR3 region is CASSTLGGRAYNQPQHF. The CDR3 region has the DNA TGTGCCAGCTCAACTTTAGGGGGAAGGGCATACAATCAGCCCCAGCATTTT. The complete variable domain, with remaining parts taken from reference TRBV18 and TRBJ1-5, reads NAGVMQNPRHLVRRRGQEARLRCSPMKGHSHVYWYRQLPEEGLKFMVYLQKENIIDESGMPKERFSAEFPKEGPSILRIQQVVRGDSAAYFCASSTLGGRAYNQPQHFGDGTRLSIL.

J is TRBJ2-1 and V is TRBV13, with 8 bases lining up with TRBD2. Trimming at V came to 6 bases and at J to 8 bases, leaving 9 bases not matched to a gene. The CDR3 is 14 amino acids. From germline, CDR1 is PRHDT and CDR2 FYEKMQ (reference sequence). This CDR3 is CASRNRGGDHEQFF. CDR3 in DNA: TGTGCCAGCAGGAACCGGGGGGGGGATCATGAGCAGTTCTTC.

J is TRBJ1-2 and V is TRBV27; D might be TRBD1 (6 bases). The CDR3 has 14 amino acids. Per germline, CDR1 MNHEY and CDR2 SMNVEV (reference sequence). The V end lost 1 base, the J end lost 4 bases, and 10 bases lay between the germline ends. Written as DNA, the CDR3 is TGTGCCAGCAGTTTATGGGGGGGCGGCTATGGCTACACCTTC. Amino acids: CASSLWGGGYGYTF.

This clone was detected only once. The rearrangement links TRBV5-4 to TRBJ2-7; D is possibly TRBD1 (5 bases). Per germline, CDR1 SGHNT and CDR2 YYREEE (reference sequence). The CDR3 is made up of 15 amino acids. V lost 0 bases and J lost 5, with 15 bases in between. CDR3 in DNA: TGTGCCAGCAGCTTGGTGGCAGGGCGTAAGGACGAGCAGTACTTC. Translated, it gives CASSLVAGRKDEQYF.

The chain couples TRBV30 to TRBJ1-2; 10 nucleotides line up with TRBD1. Per germline, CDR1 GTSNPN and CDR2 SVGIG (reference sequence). The CDR3 has 14 amino acids. Trimming at V came to 3 bases and at J to 1 base, leaving 2 bases not matched to a gene. The CDR3 region has the DNA TGTGCCTGGAGGAGGACAGGGGGTAACTATGGCTACACCTTC. This encodes CAWRRTGGNYGYTF.

This chain links TRBV7-9 with TRBJ2-1; 11 bases map to TRBD1. Germline trimming cut 1 base from V and 7 bases from J; bases unmatched to any gene: 6. This CDR3 spans 16 amino acids. CDR1 and CDR2 (germline): SEHNR, FQNEAQ (reference sequence). The CDR3 reads CASSLVRDRGRNEQFF. The CDR3 bases are TGTGCCAGCAGCTTAGTTCGGGACAGGGGGAGGAATGAGCAGTTCTTC.

V usage is TRBV6-1 and J usage is TRBJ2-1; TRBD1 matches 8 bases. This CDR3 comprises 18 residues. Germline CDR1 is MNHNS and CDR2 is SASEGT. V trimming: 4 bases; J trimming: 9 bases; junction bases outside the gene matches: 20. CDR3 bases: TGTGCCAGCAGTGCAGGGGGCACGCGTGGCGGGTGGATGGGTGAGCAGTTCTTC. It is translated as CASSAGGTRGGWMGEQFF.

The chain employs TRBV5-1 and TRBJ2-2, with 12 bases that match TRBD2. The ends lost 3 bases at V and 4 bases at J; junction bases unmatched: 7. CDR3 length equals 17 residues. CDR1 is SGHRS and CDR2 is YFSETQ in the germline V gene. Here the CDR3 DNA reads TGCGCCAGCAGCTCGAGACTAGCGGGAGCTGGCACCGGGGAGCTGTTTTTT. Its protein is CASSSRLAGAGTGELFF.

CDR3 bases: TGTGCCAGCAGCTCGCCTCCCTCGGGACTAGCGGGAAGCTCCTACGAGCAGTACTTC. Translating it yields CASSSPPSGLAGSSYEQYF. V gene TRBV11-2 combines with J gene TRBJ2-7; TRBD2 aligns across 13 bases. This CDR3 is built from 19 residues. Germline V gene data show CDR1 as SGHAT and CDR2 as FQNNGV. Losses at the gene ends were 4 bases for V and 0 bases for J; bases not matched to a gene: 12.

This clone has just a few counts. This rearrangement joins TRBV7-9 to TRBJ1-3; TRBD1 matches at 10 bases. V lost 4 bases to trimming and J lost 8 bases; unmatched junction nucleotides: 2. Germline V CDR1 and CDR2: SEHNR, FQNEAQ (reference sequence). This CDR3 is 13 amino acids long. CDR3 sequence reads: CASSWDRGDTIYF. In nucleotides, the CDR3 is TGTGCCAGCAGCTGGGACAGGGGAGACACCATATATTTT. The variable domain in full, completed from reference TRBV7-9 and TRBJ1-3, reads DTGVSQNPRHKITKRGQNVTFRCDPISEHNRLYWYRQTLGQGPEFLTYFQNEAQLEKSRLLSDRFSAERPKGSFSTLEIQRTEQGDSAMYLCASSWDRGDTIYFGEGSWLTVV.

The chain links TRBV7-3 to TRBJ2-1; 7 nucleotides match TRBD1. V was pared by 4 bases and J by 6 bases, with 9 bases of the junction left unmatched. The CDR3 covers 15 residues. From germline, CDR1 is SGHTA and CDR2 FQGTGA. Here the CDR3 DNA reads TGTGCCAGCAGCTCAACAGGGGCGGTGTTCAATGAGCAGTTCTTC. Its protein is CASSSTGAVFNEQFF.

The chain joins TRBV4-1 to TRBJ2-1, with 10 bases fitting TRBD2. The CDR3 is made up of 17 amino acids. After removal of 0 bases from V and 0 bases from J, the junction contained 2 bases not matched to a gene. Germline CDR1 is MGHRA and CDR2 is YSYEKL. CDR3 residues: CASSQERLAGSYNEQFF. The CDR3 nucleotides read TGCGCCAGCAGCCAAGAGAGACTAGCGGGCTCCTACAATGAGCAGTTCTTC.